Below, 29 T cell receptor beta chains from the same sample are listed, as sequenced in a study of T cell responses to AZD1222 COVID-19 vaccine. Measured with immunoSEQ multiplex PCR; TCRdb has only the in-frame clones, and not every one. The sample carries tens of thousands of clones, 65% to 90% recorded once. The material was peripheral blood, obtained on day 0 of AZD1222 vaccination. The receptors originated from an adult in good health.

The chain combines TRBV10-3 with TRBJ2-7; D may be TRBD1 (5 bases). CDR1 and CDR2 (germline): ENHRY, SYGVKD. This CDR3 is built from 13 residues. The V gene lost 7 bases and the J gene lost 2 bases, with 12 bases spanning the gap. The DNA for the CDR3 is TGTGCCATCAATGAACAGGCTACCTACGAGCAGTACTTC. This encodes CAINEQATYEQYF.

The chain is built from TRBV9 and TRBJ2-3, with 7 bases aligning to TRBD1. Trimming removed 6 bases from V and 2 bases from J; junction bases left unmatched: 6. The CDR3 is 14 amino acids. The germline gives CDR1 SGDLS, CDR2 YYNGEE. CDR3 protein: CASNRGKFTDTQYF. CDR3 DNA sequence: TGTGCCAGCAACAGGGGAAAGTTCACAGATACGCAGTATTTT. Looking up the rest from reference TRBV9 and TRBJ2-3 gives the full variable domain: DSGVTQTPKHLITATGQRVTLRCSPRSGDLSVYWYQQSLDQGLQFLIQYYNGEERAKGNILERFSAQQFPDLHSELNLSSLELGDSALYFCASNRGKFTDTQYFGPGTRLTVL.

This chain joins TRBV2 and TRBJ2-5, with D possibly called TRBD1 or TRBD2 (5 bases each). V was clipped by 4 bases and J by 5 bases, with 11 bases between them. This CDR3 is built from 13 residues. CDR1 and CDR2 (germline): SNHLY, FYNNEI. CDR3 region: CASSVRGRETQYF. The DNA for the CDR3 is TGTGCCAGCAGTGTTCGGGGCCGCGAGACCCAGTACTTC.

This rearrangement joins TRBV10-1 to TRBJ2-2; no clear D gene. The CDR3 is made up of 13 amino acids. Per the germline V gene, CDR1 is WNHNN and CDR2 is SYGVQD (reference sequence). V was clipped by 6 bases and J by 0 bases, with 5 bases between them. The CDR3 region is CASSLSNTGELFF. In DNA, the CDR3 is TGCGCCAGCAGCCTATCGAACACCGGGGAGCTGTTTTTT.

V gene TRBV7-8 combines with J gene TRBJ2-5; D tentatively fits TRBD1 or TRBD2 (6 bases each). The germline V gene encodes CDR1 SGHVS and CDR2 FQNEAQ. V dropped 0 bases and J dropped 3 bases, with 11 bases sitting between them. The CDR3 covers 15 residues. The CDR3 sequence: CASSLAGGIKETQYF. The CDR3 coding sequence is TGTGCCAGCAGCTTAGCGGGGGGCATTAAAGAGACCCAGTACTTC.

The chain recombines TRBV13 with TRBJ2-1; D could derive from TRBD1 or TRBD2 (5 bases each). The CDR3 is made up of 14 amino acids. V gave up 5 bases and J gave up 4 bases, with 12 bases separating them. Germline values: CDR1 PRHDT, CDR2 FYEKMQ (reference sequence). The CDR3 DNA reads TGTGCCAGCAGCGCCCTCGGGGCGTACAATGAGCAGTTCTTC. It yields the protein CASSALGAYNEQFF.

This chain joins TRBV5-1 and TRBJ2-5; D might be TRBD1 (6 bases). Trimming cost V 4 bases and J 5 bases, with 12 bases left between them. The length of the CDR3 is 13 residues. In germline, CDR1 is SGHRS, CDR2 YFSETQ. The CDR3 here is CASSRDTPETQYF. CDR3 sequence (DNA): TGCGCCAGCAGCAGGGACACCCCCGAGACCCAGTACTTC.

The rearrangement uses TRBV7-8 and TRBJ2-7, with TRBD2 matching over 8 bases. CDR1 and CDR2 (germline): SGHVS, FQNEAQ. CDR3 length equals 15 residues. The ends lost 5 bases at V and 2 bases at J; junction bases unmatched: 8. DNA of the CDR3: TGTGCCAGCAGCCCTAGCGGGTCCTCCACCTACGAGCAGTACTTC. Translated: CASSPSGSSTYEQYF. Complete variable domain (other parts from reference TRBV7-8 and TRBJ2-7): GAGVSQSPRYKVAKRGQDVALRCDPISGHVSLFWYQQALGQGPEFLTYFQNEAQLDKSGLPSDRFFAERPEGSVSTLKIQRTQQEDSAVYLCASSPSGSSTYEQYFGPGTRLTVT.

This clone was counted a single time. The genes are TRBV3-1 (or the pseudogene TRBV3-2) and TRBJ1-1; D is unresolved. The CDR3 covers 15 residues. CDR1 and CDR2 (germline): LGHDT, YNNKEL (reference sequence). V shed 0 bases and J shed 3 bases, with 11 bases lying between them. As DNA, the CDR3 is TGTGCCAGCAGCCAAGACATCGCCCGCCACACTGAAGCTTTCTTT. This codes for CASSQDIARHTEAFF.

This clone was observed once. V is TRBV4-1 and J is TRBJ1-2, with D uncertain. The length of the CDR3 is 18 residues. Germline V lookup: CDR1 MGHRA, CDR2 YSYEKL. Trimming shortened V by 1 base and J by 4 bases, and 22 bases separated the two germline ends. The CDR3 is CASSQGGVPGLQGYGYTF. Here the CDR3 DNA reads TGCGCCAGCAGCCAAGGTGGAGTTCCGGGTCTACAAGGCTATGGCTACACCTTC.

V and J are TRBV15 and TRBJ1-1; no definite D call. Trimming removed 1 base at V and 1 base at J, with 7 bases between. The length of the CDR3 is 14 residues. From germline, CDR1 is LNHNV and CDR2 YYDKDF (reference sequence). This CDR3 is CATSRVSENTEAFF. In DNA, the CDR3 is TGTGCCACCAGCAGAGTTTCAGAGAACACTGAAGCTTTCTTT. The full variable domain, in which reference TRBV15 and TRBJ1-1 provide the parts outside the CDR3, is DAMVIQNPRYQVTQFGKPVTLSCSQTLNHNVMYWYQQKSSQAPKLLFHYYDKDFNNEADTPDNFQSRRPNTSFCFLDIRSPGLGDTAMYLCATSRVSENTEAFFGQGTRLTVV.

This sequence joins TRBV5-5 and TRBJ1-4; 12 nucleotides match TRBD1. The CDR3 has 15 amino acids. Germline V gene lookup returns CDR1 SGHKS and CDR2 YYEKEE (reference sequence). After removal of 5 bases from V and 8 bases from J, the junction contained 7 bases not matched to a gene. The CDR3 region has the DNA TGTGCCAGCAGTGGCTCCGGGACAGGGGGCGAAAAACTGTTTTTT. It is translated as CASSGSGTGGEKLFF.

This chain connects TRBV7-8 to TRBJ2-7; D is tentatively TRBD1 or TRBD2 (5 bases each). The V end lost 1 base, the J end lost 2 bases, and 9 bases lay between the germline ends. This CDR3 contains 14 residues. Germline CDR1 SGHVS, CDR2 FQNEAQ. CDR3 nucleotides: TGTGCCAGCAGCTTAGTTCAGGGACCCTACGAGCAGTACTTC. Translation: CASSLVQGPYEQYF.

CDR3 residues: CASSHGTYEQYF. CDR3 nucleotides: TGTGCCAGCAGCCACGGGACTTACGAGCAGTACTTC. V gene TRBV7-2 combines with J gene TRBJ2-7; possible D gene TRBD2, 6 bases. Germline V gives CDR1 SGHTA, CDR2 FQGNSA. CDR3 length equals 12 residues. Trimming removed 5 bases from V and 4 bases from J, with 9 bases in between. The entire variable domain, with the rest obtained from reference TRBV7-2 and TRBJ2-7, is as follows: GAGVSQSPSNKVTEKGKDVELRCDPISGHTALYWYRQSLGQGLEFLIYFQGNSAPDKSGLPSDRFSAERTGGSVSTLTIQRTQQEDSAVYLCASSHGTYEQYFGPGTRLTVT.

The chain combines TRBV19 with TRBJ2-7, with D possibly matching TRBD2 (6 bases). CDR1 is LNHDA, CDR2 SQIVND, per germline (reference sequence). The CDR3 runs 15 residues. The V end lost 4 bases, the J end lost 0 bases, and 13 bases lay between the germline ends. The CDR3 bases are TGTGCCAGTAGTACCTCGGGGGAGAGCTCCTACGAGCAGTACTTC. Its protein product is CASSTSGESSYEQYF.

This sequence joins TRBV3-1 (or the pseudogene TRBV3-2) and TRBJ1-4; D perhaps matches TRBD1 (6 bases). V was shortened by 0 bases and J by 8 bases, with 22 bases between the two germline ends. Germline loops: CDR1 LGHDT, CDR2 YNNKEL (reference sequence). CDR3 length equals 18 residues. The CDR3: CASSQDPPNGRGGEKLFF. As DNA, the CDR3 is TGTGCCAGCAGCCAAGATCCCCCGAACGGCAGGGGAGGGGAAAAACTGTTTTTT.

J is TRBJ1-2 and V is TRBV5-6; 7 nucleotides line up with TRBD1. Germline values: CDR1 SGHDT, CDR2 YYEEEE. The J segment lost 2 bases and the V segment lost 6 bases, leaving 10 bases of the junction unmatched. The CDR3 length is 15 residues. This CDR3 reads CASTPDRLKNYGYTF. CDR3 DNA: TGTGCCAGCACCCCGGACAGGCTTAAGAACTATGGCTACACCTTC.

The V gene is TRBV4-3, the J gene TRBJ2-3, with D hard to call. The CDR3 sequence is 16 residues long. Germline CDR1 is LGHNA and CDR2 is YSLEER. The ends were cut back, 0 bases at V and 0 bases at J, with 10 bases in the middle. The CDR3 DNA is TGCGCCAGCAGCCAAGATCCATCTACTAGCACAGATACGCAGTATTTT. Protein sequence: CASSQDPSTSTDTQYF.

The CDR3 reads CASSWGGQGKQFF. In nucleotides, the CDR3 is TGTGCCAGCAGTTGGGGGGGACAGGGAAAGCAGTTCTTC. This chain links TRBV27 with TRBJ2-1; 9 nucleotides agree with TRBD1. Losses at the gene ends were 4 bases for V and 11 bases for J; bases not matched to a gene: 6. The CDR3 consists of 13 residues. CDR1 is MNHEY and CDR2 is SMNVEV in the germline V gene (reference sequence).

This clone was counted between two and nine times. The chain has TRBV5-1 and TRBJ2-7, with D possibly being TRBD1 (6 bases). Germline CDR1 reads SGHRS; CDR2 reads YFSETQ. The CDR3 is 14 amino acids. Trimming left V 0 bases short and J 6 bases short, with 13 bases between. The DNA of the CDR3 is TGCGCCAGCAGCTTGGACGGCAGGGGCGGCGAGCAGTACTTC. This sequence encodes CASSLDGRGGEQYF. Full variable domain (outside the CDR3, taken from reference TRBV5-1 and TRBJ2-7): KAGVTQTPRYLIKTRGQQVTLSCSPISGHRSVSWYQQTPGQGLQFLFEYFSETQRNKGNFPGRFSGRQFSNSRSEMNVSTLELGDSALYLCASSLDGRGGEQYFGPGTRLTVT.

This chain connects TRBV5-4 to TRBJ2-1; possibly TRBD2 for D (6 bases). The germline V gene has CDR1 SGHNT and CDR2 YYREEE (reference sequence). The CDR3 is 16 amino acids. V was pared by 0 bases and J by 3 bases, with 13 bases between. In nucleotides, the CDR3 is TGTGCCAGCAGCTTGGGAGGAGGGTCCCACTACAATGAGCAGTTCTTC. Protein sequence: CASSLGGGSHYNEQFF.

The chain links TRBV6-5 to TRBJ2-5, with TRBD1 matching 7 bases. CDR3 size: 13 residues. CDR1 and CDR2 (germline): MNHEY, SVGAGI. J lost 6 bases, V lost 6 bases, and 7 bases had no gene match. Here the CDR3 DNA reads TGTGCCAGCAGGATGGACAGGAGGCAGACCCAGTACTTC. It specifies CASRMDRRQTQYF.

V and J are TRBV5-3 and TRBJ1-2, with 9 positions matching TRBD1. TRBV5-3 is known as an ORF, though its function is uncertain. The CDR3 has 15 amino acids. Trimming at V came to 0 bases and at J to 8 bases, leaving 8 bases not matched to a gene. This CDR3 reads CARSLDTGGAWGYTF. In nucleotides, the CDR3 is TGTGCCAGAAGCTTGGATACAGGGGGCGCTTGGGGCTACACCTTC.

The chain couples TRBV5-6 to TRBJ2-7; D perhaps matches TRBD2 (7 bases). Per germline, CDR1 SGHDT and CDR2 YYEEEE. The CDR3 consists of 16 residues. V was clipped by 6 bases and J by 0 bases, with 19 bases between them. The CDR3, as DNA: TGTGCCAGCAACATGCCCCTCGGGGGGCCCTCCTACGAGCAGTACTTC. Residues: CASNMPLGGPSYEQYF.

The chain joins TRBV19 to TRBJ2-3, with D maybe TRBD1 (7 bases). Deletions cut 1 base from V and 2 bases from J, with 13 bases between. The CDR3 covers 16 residues. Germline assignment: CDR1 LNHDA and CDR2 SQIVND (reference sequence). CDR3 residues: CASSIGQGGYTDTQYF. CDR3 nucleotide sequence: TGTGCCAGTAGTATAGGACAGGGAGGCTACACAGATACGCAGTATTTT.

The chain recombines TRBV10-2 with TRBJ1-1; the match to TRBD1 covers 9 bases. Germline CDR1 reads WSHSY; CDR2 reads SAAADI. CDR3 size: 12 residues. The V gene end was trimmed by 5 bases and the J gene end by 8 bases; junction bases not matched to a gene: 3. Written as DNA, the CDR3 is TGCGCCAGCAGTCCCGGACAGGGGGAAGCTTTCTTT. Translation: CASSPGQGEAFF.

The chain is built from TRBV6-2 or TRBV6-3 and TRBJ1-2; no reliable D call. The germline V gene has CDR1 MNHEY and CDR2 SVGEGT. The CDR3 loop spans 14 amino acids. Trimming stripped 0 bases from V and 6 bases from J, with 11 bases between. The CDR3 DNA sequence: TGTGCCAGCAGTTACTCGCAGGAAGTCCATGGCTACACCTTC. Amino acids: CASSYSQEVHGYTF.

This clone was observed a few times. The chain recombines TRBV27 with TRBJ1-4; D is ambiguous. The CDR3 contains 15 residues. V dropped 6 bases and J dropped 2 bases, with 13 bases sitting between them. Looked up from germline, CDR1 is MNHEY and CDR2 is SMNVEV (reference sequence). CDR3 coding DNA: TGTGCCAGCAGCTGGGGAGGGTCTACTAATGAAAAACTGTTTTTT. Amino acids: CASSWGGSTNEKLFF.

This chain connects TRBV12-3 or TRBV12-4 to TRBJ2-7; D not resolved. The CDR3 consists of 12 residues. Trimming left V 5 bases short and J 4 bases short, with 9 bases between. CDR3 nucleotide sequence: TGTGCCAGCAGTATTGACGGATACGAGCAGTACTTC. It codes for CASSIDGYEQYF.